This TCR beta chain appears in the sequencing data of a study of post-analysis software for immune sequencing data. Study conclusions and caveats: TRBV segments more frequent in patients than in controls numbered about five and included TRBV5-6, TRBV5-1 and TRBV20-1.

Germline-derived CDR1 and CDR2 are ENHRY and SYGVKD. The CDR3 is 14 residues long. Germline trimming cut 8 bases from V and 5 bases from J; bases unmatched to any gene: 7. This clonotype turned up a few times. What it recognizes is unknown. Every TCR beta cDNA library bore unique molecular identifiers. TCRdb itself ran the PCR reads through MiXCR, one entry per CDR3 protein. The data contain approximately 630,000 distinct CDR3 sequences, approximately 59% of them singletons. The chain recombines TRBV10-3 with TRBJ2-1, with 9 nucleotides matching TRBD2. This receptor was taken from a girl aged 2 to 9 with multiple sclerosis. Sequencing was carried out using blood. DNA for the CDR3: TGTGCCATCTCTGCGGGAGGGCCGGACAATGAGCAGTTCTTC. Its translation: CAISAGGPDNEQFF.